This T cell receptor (beta chain) was captured by sequencing in a study of blood T cell repertoires in COVID-19. Study summary: Sites across the United States, Italy and Spain contributed samples from acute and convalescent COVID-19. T cells, B-cell-depleted T cells, or PBMCs provided the cDNA or gDNA that served as material.

Source study methods: Reference gene primers were amplified, and this amplification served to estimate nucleated cell counts. Repertoires were generated with immunoSEQ multiplex PCR, while TCRdb's copy carries only in-frame clones and drops some. From that table come the V and J calls and clone size; the DNA was used to work out D and trimming. The sample holds tens of thousands of clones, roughly 90% seen once. This CDR3 comprises 13 residues. V shed 6 bases, J shed 7 bases, and the junction held 5 bases outside the gene matches. The clonotype was recovered from a woman aged 45-65 years with active or convalescent COVID-19. The chain recombines TRBV12-3 or TRBV12-4 with TRBJ1-5; TRBD1 aligns across 8 bases. Sequencing was carried out using peripheral blood. The CDR3: CASRKQGGQPQHF. Written as DNA, the CDR3 is TGTGCCAGCAGAAAACAGGGGGGACAGCCCCAGCATTTT.